This TCR delta chain emerged from a study of Vδ1+ human thymocytes (dated by TCRdb to between 2018 and 2020). Regarding the study in general: mRNA-level TRG and TRD CDR3 repertoires of highly purified Vdelta1+ thymocytes from young children were characterised as a data resource. The multiplex-based CDR3 amplicon strategy had previously been validated against 5'RACE-based CDR3 amplicon generation methods. General conclusions and limits of the study: Many TRG clonotypes were found to be shared between donors (up to roughly 6.9x10^3), whereas TRD repertoires were found to be essentially private (max 116 shared). Despite high sort purity, about 21% of thymic TRD sequences were Vdelta2 (and few Vdelta3), unlike peripheral blood Vdelta1+ controls. The authors advised highly purified populations and single-cell validation, since unexpected Vdelta2 sequences could cause misinterpretation of bulk repertoire data. Because no clustering by age or sex was seen, donors were not stratified by age or sex in the analyses. In contrast to oligoclonal peripheral blood repertoires, thymic TRG and TRD repertoires appeared to be highly polyclonal with Gaussian CDR3 length distributions.

Thymic samples were depleted of alphabeta T cells, then CD3+ TCRVdelta1+ TCRVdelta2- thymocytes were FACS-sorted. The purity of the sorted Vdelta1+ thymocytes was between roughly 98% and 99.6%. The thymic specimens were obtained from several paediatric patients who were undergoing corrective cardiac surgery and ranged in age from about 5 days to 16 months. Thymic tissue was dispersed, and mononuclear cells were isolated on a Histopaque-1077 density gradient. The staining antibodies were anti-TCRVdelta1 clone TS8.2, anti-TCRVdelta2 clone B6, anti-CD3 clone HIT3a and anti-TCRalphabeta clone IP26. RNA was isolated using the RNeasy mini kit, and reverse transcription was performed with Superscript III. CDR3 amplicons were produced by multiplex PCR using pooled V-gene forward primers and a constant-region reverse primer with Illumina adaptor overhangs. Amplicons were gel-purified, then indexed with Nextera index primers over around 8 extra PCR cycles and purified with AMPure XP beads. The libraries were sequenced on an Illumina MiSeq using paired-end 250 bp reads, dual indexing and a roughly 19% PhiX spike-in. The study's processing was this. FastQC was used to check read quality, and ea-utils fastq-join was used to merge TRG read pairs. Sequences were annotated with IMGT/HighV-QUEST, keeping only productive sequences with unambiguous V-gene assignment; clonotypes were defined by identical CDR3 sequence. VDJtools 1.1.1, tcR 2.2.3, Treemap and vegan Shannon diversity in R 3.4.4 were used for downstream analysis. TCRdb processed the public reads again with the CATT caller, after which rows with matching DNA were combined. TCRdb, not the original authors, processed these V and J calls. Recorded for this sample are around 76,000 delta-chain clones; more than 30% of them occurred a single time. 0.2% to 0.3% of the sample is held by the ten biggest clonotypes.

Including the terminal cysteine and phenylalanine, the CDR3 comprises 18 residues. The DNA shown is the 54-base CDR3, in frame from base 1. The trim is 3 bases for V and 8 bases for J, with a gap of 28 bases between the germline ends. CDR1 and CDR2 are read off the germline V gene as TSWWSYY and QGS. This clone has just a few counts. Its cognate antigen has yet to be identified. Base qualities are not provided; no much larger clone lies one nucleotide away. Here the chain combines TRDV1 and TRDJ1; the D region possibly corresponds to TRDD2 (5 bases align). Sequences were obtained from Vdelta1+ gamma-delta thymocytes from the thymus. The label giving this sample's cell subset or site can be read as: FACS-sorted CD3+ TCRalphabeta- TCRVdelta1+ TCRVdelta2- thymocytes. The receptor was isolated from a boy in the first two years of life who had congenital heart surgery. The CDR3 sequence is CALGEEFLFLPLSAKLIF. The sequence in DNA is TGTGCTCTTGGGGAGGAATTCCTCTTTCTTCCCCTCTCGGCCAAACTCATCTTT.